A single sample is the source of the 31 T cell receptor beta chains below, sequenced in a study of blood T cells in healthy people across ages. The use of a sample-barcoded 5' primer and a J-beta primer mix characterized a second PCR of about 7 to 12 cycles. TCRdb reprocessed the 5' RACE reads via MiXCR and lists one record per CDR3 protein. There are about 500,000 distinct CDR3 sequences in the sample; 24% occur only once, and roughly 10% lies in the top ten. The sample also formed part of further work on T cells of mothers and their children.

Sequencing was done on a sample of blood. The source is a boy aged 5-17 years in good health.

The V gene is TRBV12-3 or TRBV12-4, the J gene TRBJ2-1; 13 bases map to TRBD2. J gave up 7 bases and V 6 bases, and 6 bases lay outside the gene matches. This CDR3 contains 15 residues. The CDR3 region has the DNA TGTGCCAGCAGCATACTAGCGGGGGGGCATAATGAGCAGTTCTTC. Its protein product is CASSILAGGHNEQFF.

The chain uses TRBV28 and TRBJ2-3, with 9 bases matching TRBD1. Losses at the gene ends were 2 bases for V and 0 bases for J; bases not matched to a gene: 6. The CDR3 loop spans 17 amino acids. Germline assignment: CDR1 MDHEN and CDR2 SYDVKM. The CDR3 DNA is TGTGCCAGCAGTTTAGGGGACAGGGTTCCGAGCACAGATACGCAGTATTTT. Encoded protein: CASSLGDRVPSTDTQYF.

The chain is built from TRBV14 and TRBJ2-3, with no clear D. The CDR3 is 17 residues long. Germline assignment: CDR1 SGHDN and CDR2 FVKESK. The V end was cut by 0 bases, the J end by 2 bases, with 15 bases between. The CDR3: CASSQDPGWGSTDTQYF. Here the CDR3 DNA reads TGTGCCAGCAGCCAAGATCCCGGGTGGGGTTCCACAGATACGCAGTATTTT.

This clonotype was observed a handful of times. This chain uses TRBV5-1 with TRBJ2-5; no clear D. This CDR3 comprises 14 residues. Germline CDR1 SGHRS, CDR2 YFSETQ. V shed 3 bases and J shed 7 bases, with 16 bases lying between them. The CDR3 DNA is TGCGCCAGCAGCTCTGAAGAACCAAGATGGACCCAGTACTTC. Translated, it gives CASSSEEPRWTQYF.

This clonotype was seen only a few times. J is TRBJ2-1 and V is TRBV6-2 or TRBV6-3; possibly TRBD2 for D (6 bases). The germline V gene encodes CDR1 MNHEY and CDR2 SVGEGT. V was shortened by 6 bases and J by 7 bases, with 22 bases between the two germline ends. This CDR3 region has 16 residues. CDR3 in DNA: TGTGCCAGCAGCCACAGGACTACTCGAAGGATAAATGAGCAGTTCTTC. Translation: CASSHRTTRRINEQFF.

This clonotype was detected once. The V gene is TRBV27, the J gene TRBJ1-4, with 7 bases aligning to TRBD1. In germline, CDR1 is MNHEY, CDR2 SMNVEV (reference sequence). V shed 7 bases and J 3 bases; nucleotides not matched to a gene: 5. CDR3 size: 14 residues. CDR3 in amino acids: CASTTGQANEKLFF. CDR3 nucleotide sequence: TGTGCCAGCACAACCGGACAGGCTAATGAAAAACTGTTTTTT.

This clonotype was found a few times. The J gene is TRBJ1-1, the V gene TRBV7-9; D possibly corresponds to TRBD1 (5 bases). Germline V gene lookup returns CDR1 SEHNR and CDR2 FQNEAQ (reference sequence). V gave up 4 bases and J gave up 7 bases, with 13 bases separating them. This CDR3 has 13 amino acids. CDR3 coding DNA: TGTGCCAGCAGCTCTCGGGGCAGCTATGAAGCTTTCTTT. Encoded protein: CASSSRGSYEAFF.

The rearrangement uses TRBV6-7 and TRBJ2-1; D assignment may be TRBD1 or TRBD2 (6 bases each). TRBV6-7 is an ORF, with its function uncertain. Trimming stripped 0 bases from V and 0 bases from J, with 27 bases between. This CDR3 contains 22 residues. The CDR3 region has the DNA TGTGCCAGCAGTTACTCGACCCCAGGGGCAGGACTACAACAGAGCTCCTACAATGAGCAGTTCTTC. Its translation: CASSYSTPGAGLQQSSYNEQFF.

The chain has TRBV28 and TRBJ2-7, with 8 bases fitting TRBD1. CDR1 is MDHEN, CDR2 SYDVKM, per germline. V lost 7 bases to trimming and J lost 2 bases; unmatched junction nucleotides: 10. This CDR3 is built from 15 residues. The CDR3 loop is CASTIRPTGAYEQYF. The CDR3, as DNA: TGTGCCAGCACTATTAGGCCGACAGGGGCCTACGAGCAGTACTTC.

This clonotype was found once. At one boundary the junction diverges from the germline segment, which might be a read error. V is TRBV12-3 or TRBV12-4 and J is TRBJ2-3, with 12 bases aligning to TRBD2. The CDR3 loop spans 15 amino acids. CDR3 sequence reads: CASRWTSGDTDAQYF. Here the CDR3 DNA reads TGTGCCAGCAGATGGACTAGCGGGGACACAGATGCGCAGTATTTT.

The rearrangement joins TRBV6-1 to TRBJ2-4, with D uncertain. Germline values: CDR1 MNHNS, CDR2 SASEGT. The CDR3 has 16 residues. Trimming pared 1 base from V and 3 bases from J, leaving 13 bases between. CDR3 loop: CASSEDKGGLKNIQYF. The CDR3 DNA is TGTGCCAGCAGTGAAGATAAGGGTGGCCTCAAAAACATTCAGTACTTC.

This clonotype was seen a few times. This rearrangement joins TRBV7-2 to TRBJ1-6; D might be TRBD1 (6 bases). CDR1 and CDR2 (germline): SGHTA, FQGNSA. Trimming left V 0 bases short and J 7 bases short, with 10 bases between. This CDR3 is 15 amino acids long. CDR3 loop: CASSLAEGENSPLHF. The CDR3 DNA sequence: TGTGCCAGCAGCTTAGCGGAGGGGGAGAATTCACCCCTCCACTTT.

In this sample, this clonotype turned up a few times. CDR3 region: CSARGEGQDGYTF. Here the CDR3 DNA reads TGCAGTGCTAGAGGGGAGGGACAAGATGGCTACACCTTC. The chain combines TRBV20-1 with TRBJ1-2, with a tentative D call TRBD1 (6 bases). Germline V gives CDR1 DFQATT, CDR2 SNEGSKA (reference sequence). V was trimmed by 1 base and J by 6 bases, leaving 12 bases between them. The CDR3 is 13 amino acids.

The DNA for the CDR3 is TGTGCCAGCAGTACTAGACGGATAAGCTCTGGAAACACCATATATTTT. This gives the protein CASSTRRISSGNTIYF. V and J are TRBV12-3 or TRBV12-4 and TRBJ1-3; D is uncertain. Trimming pared 5 bases from V and 0 bases from J, leaving 14 bases between. CDR3 length equals 16 residues.

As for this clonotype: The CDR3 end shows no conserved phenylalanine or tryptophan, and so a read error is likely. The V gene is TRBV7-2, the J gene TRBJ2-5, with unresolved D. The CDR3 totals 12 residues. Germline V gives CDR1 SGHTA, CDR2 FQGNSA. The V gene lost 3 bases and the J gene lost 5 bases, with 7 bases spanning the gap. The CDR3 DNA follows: TGTGCCAGCAGCTTGGCATCGGAGACCCAGTACTTG. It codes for CASSLASETQYL.

CDR3 sequence reads: CATSDPGTESRNEQFF. In DNA, the CDR3 is TGTGCCACCAGTGATCCCGGGACGGAGTCCAGGAATGAGCAGTTCTTC. J is TRBJ2-1 and V is TRBV24-1; TRBD1 or TRBD2 may be the D gene (5 bases each). CDR1 and CDR2 (germline): KGHDR, SFDVKD. The CDR3 runs 16 residues. Trimming took off 3 bases at V and 7 bases at J, with 18 bases between the two ends.

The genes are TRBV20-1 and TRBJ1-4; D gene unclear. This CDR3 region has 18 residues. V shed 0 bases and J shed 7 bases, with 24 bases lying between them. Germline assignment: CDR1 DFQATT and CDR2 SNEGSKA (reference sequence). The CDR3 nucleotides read TGCAGTGCTAGAGATCGGAAAGCGACCACCAATACCCTTGAAAAACTGTTTTTT. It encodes CSARDRKATTNTLEKLFF.

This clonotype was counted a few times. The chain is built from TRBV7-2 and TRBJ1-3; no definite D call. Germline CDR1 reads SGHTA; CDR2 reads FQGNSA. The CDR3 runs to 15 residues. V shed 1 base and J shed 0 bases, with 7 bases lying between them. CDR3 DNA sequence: TGTGCCAGCAGCTTAGATGCTAGCTCTGGAAACACCATATATTTT. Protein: CASSLDASSGNTIYF.

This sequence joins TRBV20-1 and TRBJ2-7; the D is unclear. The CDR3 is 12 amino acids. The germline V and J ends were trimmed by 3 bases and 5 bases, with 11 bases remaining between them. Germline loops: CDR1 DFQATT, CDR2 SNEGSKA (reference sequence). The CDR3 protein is CSARSVFNEQYF. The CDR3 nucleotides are TGCAGTGCTAGGTCGGTTTTCAACGAGCAGTACTTC.

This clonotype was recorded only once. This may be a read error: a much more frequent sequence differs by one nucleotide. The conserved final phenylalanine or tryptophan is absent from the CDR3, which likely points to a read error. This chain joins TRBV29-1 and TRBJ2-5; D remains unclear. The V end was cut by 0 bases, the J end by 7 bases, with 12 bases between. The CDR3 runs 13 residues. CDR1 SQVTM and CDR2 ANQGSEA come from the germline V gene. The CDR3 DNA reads TGCAGCGTTGAAGATGGATTAATAGGGACCCAGTACGTC. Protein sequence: CSVEDGLIGTQYV.

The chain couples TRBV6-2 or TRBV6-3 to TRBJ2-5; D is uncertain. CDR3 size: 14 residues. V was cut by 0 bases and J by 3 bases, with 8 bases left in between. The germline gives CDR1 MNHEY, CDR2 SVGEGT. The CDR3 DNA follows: TGTGCCAGCAGTTACTCCGTCAGAGAAGAGACCCAGTACTTC. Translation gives CASSYSVREETQYF.

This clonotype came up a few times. The CDR3 spells CASSLFPGSSETQYF. The CDR3 nucleotides are TGTGCCAGCAGTTTATTTCCGGGCTCATCGGAGACCCAGTACTTC. V and J are TRBV27 and TRBJ2-5; unclear D gene. The CDR3 totals 15 residues. CDR1 and CDR2 from the germline V gene are MNHEY and SMNVEV (reference sequence). The V end was cut by 1 base, the J end by 5 bases, with 14 bases between.

CDR3 sequence: CSVEVQGKGITEAFF. The CDR3 DNA sequence: TGCAGCGTTGAGGTCCAGGGAAAGGGGATCACTGAAGCTTTCTTT. V is TRBV29-1 and J is TRBJ1-1; possible D gene TRBD1, 5 bases. Between the trimmed V and J ends, which lost 3 bases and 4 bases, there was a span of 18 bases. The CDR3 loop spans 15 amino acids. The germline V gene encodes CDR1 SQVTM and CDR2 ANQGSEA.

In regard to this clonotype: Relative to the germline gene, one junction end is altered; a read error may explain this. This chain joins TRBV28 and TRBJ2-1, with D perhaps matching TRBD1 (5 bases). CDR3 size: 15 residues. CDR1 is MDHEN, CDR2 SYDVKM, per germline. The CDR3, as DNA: TGTGCCGGCAGGGCCACAGCTCGCTCCTACAATGAGCAGTTCTTC. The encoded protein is CAGRATARSYNEQFF. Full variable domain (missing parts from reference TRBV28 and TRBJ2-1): DVKVTQSSRYLVKRTGEKVFLECVQDMDHENMFWYRQDPGLGLRLIYFSYDVKMKEKGDIPEGYSVSREKKERFSLILESASTNQTSMYLCAGRATARSYNEQFFGPGTRLTVL.

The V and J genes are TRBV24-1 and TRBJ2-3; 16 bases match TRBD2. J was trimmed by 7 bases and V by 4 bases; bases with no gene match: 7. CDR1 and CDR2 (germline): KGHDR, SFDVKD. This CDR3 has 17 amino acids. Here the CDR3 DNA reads TGTGCCACCAGTGAACCGGGACTAGCGGGGGGGGAGCATACGCAGTATTTT. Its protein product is CATSEPGLAGGEHTQYF.

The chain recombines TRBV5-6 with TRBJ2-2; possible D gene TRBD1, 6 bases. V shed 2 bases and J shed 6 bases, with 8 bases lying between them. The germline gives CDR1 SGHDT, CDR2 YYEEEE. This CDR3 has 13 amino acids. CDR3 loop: CASSLQGPGELFF. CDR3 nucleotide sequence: TGTGCCAGCAGCTTACAGGGACCCGGGGAGCTGTTTTTT.

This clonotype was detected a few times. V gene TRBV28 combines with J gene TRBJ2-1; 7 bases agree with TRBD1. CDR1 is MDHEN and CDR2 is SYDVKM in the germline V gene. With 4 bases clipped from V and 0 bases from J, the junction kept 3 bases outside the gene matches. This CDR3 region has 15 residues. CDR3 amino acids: CASSSGGYSYNEQFF. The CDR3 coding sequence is TGTGCCAGCAGTTCAGGGGGTTACTCCTACAATGAGCAGTTCTTC.

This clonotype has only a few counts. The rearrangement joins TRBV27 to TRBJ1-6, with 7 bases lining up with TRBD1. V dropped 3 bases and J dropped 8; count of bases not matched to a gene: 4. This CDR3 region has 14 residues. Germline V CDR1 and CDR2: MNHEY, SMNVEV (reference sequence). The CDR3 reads CASSFGDRHSPLHF. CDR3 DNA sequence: TGTGCCAGCAGTTTTGGGGACAGACATTCACCCCTCCACTTT.

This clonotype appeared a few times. The CDR3: CSVPTSGGLYNEQFF. The CDR3, as DNA: TGCAGCGTTCCGACTAGCGGGGGCCTATACAATGAGCAGTTCTTC. The chain joins TRBV29-1 to TRBJ2-1; 12 bases are a match to TRBD2. This CDR3 region has 15 residues. V gave up 5 bases and J gave up 4 bases; unmatched junction bases: 6. The germline gives CDR1 SQVTM, CDR2 ANQGSEA.

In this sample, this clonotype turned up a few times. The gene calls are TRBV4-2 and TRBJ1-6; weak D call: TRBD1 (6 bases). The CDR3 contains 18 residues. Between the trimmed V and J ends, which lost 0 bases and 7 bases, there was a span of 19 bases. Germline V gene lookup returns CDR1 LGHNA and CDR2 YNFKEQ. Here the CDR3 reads CASSQDRASGGRNSPLHF. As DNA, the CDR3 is TGTGCCAGCAGCCAAGATAGGGCCTCCGGGGGCCGGAATTCACCCCTCCACTTT.

The CDR3 DNA follows: TGCAGTGCTAGACCGGGACAGCCGGCAACTAATGAAAAACTGTTTTTT. It encodes CSARPGQPATNEKLFF. The chain joins TRBV20-1 to TRBJ1-4; 7 bases agree with TRBD1. Unmatched junction bases numbered 6, after V lost 2 bases and J lost 0 bases. CDR1 DFQATT and CDR2 SNEGSKA come from the germline V gene (reference sequence). The CDR3 extends over 16 amino acids.